These T cell receptor beta chains were read from a single sample in a study of CD8+ T cells in alopecia areata. Generated by immunoSEQ multiplex PCR, the TCRdb table keeps only in-frame clones and is missing some. Here the sample spans about 140,000 clones, around 82% being singletons. The sequencing used CD8+ T cells sorted from blood, collected at week 4, from a patient treated with tofacitinib. Every receptor here comes from a human donor with alopecia areata. CDR3s include the opening cysteine and the closing phenylalanine or tryptophan. A D gene is named only where the DNA matches it firmly.

TGCGCCAGCAGCCAGGCGGGGGGAGGGGGTAAGGGCTACACCTTC	CASSQAGGGGKGYTF	TRBJ1-2	-	TRBV4-1
TGTGCCAGCAGTTACTCATGGGGGGCGTATGACAATGAGCAGTTCTTC	CASSYSWGAYDNEQFF	TRBJ2-1	-	TRBV6-6
TGTGCCAGCAGCCGAAGCATCGGAGACCTGAACACTGAAGCTTTCTTT	CASSRSIGDLNTEAFF	TRBJ1-1	-	TRBV7-9
TGTGCCAGCAGCTTGGGCAACACCGGGGAGCTGTTTTTT	CASSLGNTGELFF	TRBJ2-2	-	TRBV5-6
TGTGCCATCAGTGAATACTTCGACAGGGAGCTGTTTTTT	CAISEYFDRELFF	TRBJ2-2	-	TRBV10-3
TGTGCCAGCAGTTTGAACTTAGGCTACGAGCAGTACTTC	CASSLNLGYEQYF	TRBJ2-7	-	TRBV27
TGTGCCAGCAGCTCTAGCCTTACAGATTACGAGCAGTACTTC	CASSSSLTDYEQYF	TRBJ2-7	-	TRBV7-9
TGTGCCAGCAGCCCCGAGGGACAAGAGACCCAGTACTTC	CASSPEGQETQYF	TRBJ2-5	-	TRBV11-2
TGTGCCAGCAGTCGTGTAGCGGGCGGAGGCGGGGAGCTGTTTTTT	CASSRVAGGGGELFF	TRBJ2-2	TRBD2	TRBV6-4
TGTGCCAGCAGCCAAGAAGACGGGACCCAAGAGACCCAGTACTTC	CASSQEDGTQETQYF	TRBJ2-5	-	TRBV4-2